This TCR beta chain originates from a study of blood T cell repertoires in COVID-19. At the level of the study: COVID-19 samples collected from the United States, Italy and Spain covered acute and convalescent phases. Sources were T cells, B-cell-depleted T cells, or PBMCs; the material itself was cDNA or gDNA.

In the source study's methods: Reference gene primers were amplified, and this amplification served to estimate nucleated cell counts. Assay used: immunoSEQ multiplex PCR; TCRdb lists only in-frame clones, some missing. The D gene and trimming were derived from the DNA, and the V and J assignments and clone size from that table. The table includes over 50,000 clones, around 87% detected once. Germline V gene sequence: CDR1 MNHEY, CDR2 SVGAGI. The CDR3 length is 14 residues. J gave up 5 bases and V 6 bases, and 4 bases lay outside the gene matches. Sequencing used peripheral blood. The V gene is TRBV6-5, the J gene TRBJ2-2; 9 bases align to TRBD1. This sequence originates from a man in his 60s with acute or convalescent COVID-19. CDR3 sequence reads: CASRGTGWTGELFF. CDR3 coding DNA: TGTGCCAGCAGGGGGACAGGGTGGACCGGGGAGCTGTTTTTT.